The 31 T cell receptor beta chains in this list originate from one sample, sequenced in a study of shared clonotypes between healthy human individuals. Measured with immunoSEQ multiplex PCR; TCRdb has only the in-frame clones, and not every one. The repertoire includes around 330,000 clones, 74% of them detected once, and under 13% sits in the top ten. Sequencing was performed on memory CD4+ T cells sorted from blood. The subset here: CD45RA-negative fraction. The receptor set was obtained from a man in his thirties or forties in good health.

V and J are TRBV9 and TRBJ2-4, with 9 bases matching TRBD1. Unmatched junction bases numbered 16, after V lost 3 bases and J lost 0 bases. Germline V gene lookup returns CDR1 SGDLS and CDR2 YYNGEE. The CDR3 contains 20 residues. CDR3: CASSADWGTGTPLAKNIQYF. The CDR3 nucleotides read TGTGCCAGCAGCGCCGACTGGGGGACAGGGACCCCCTTAGCCAAAAACATTCAGTACTTC.

J is TRBJ2-5 and V is TRBV5-4, with 7 positions matching TRBD2. From germline, CDR1 is SGHNT and CDR2 YYREEE (reference sequence). The CDR3 spans 17 residues. J gave up 1 base and V 0 bases, and 9 bases lay outside the gene matches. CDR3 in DNA: TGTGCCAGCAGCTTGGAGTCTAGCGGTTCCAGCCAAGAGACCCAGTACTTC. Its translation: CASSLESSGSSQETQYF. The whole variable domain, filled in from reference TRBV5-4 and TRBJ2-5, reads ETGVTQSPTHLIKTRGQQVTLRCSSQSGHNTVSWYQQALGQGPQFIFQYYREEENGRGNFPPRFSGLQFPNYSSELNVNALELDDSALYLCASSLESSGSSQETQYFGPGTRLLVL.

This clone has a handful of counts. The genes are TRBV5-4 and TRBJ2-5; no clear D gene. V was pared by 0 bases and J by 4 bases, with 7 bases between. The CDR3 extends over 13 amino acids. From germline, CDR1 is SGHNT and CDR2 YYREEE (reference sequence). The CDR3 DNA reads TGTGCCAGCAGCTTGGAGACCGTAGAGACCCAGTACTTC. This codes for CASSLETVETQYF.

The genes are TRBV6-1 and TRBJ2-7; tentatively, D is TRBD1 (5 bases). The V and J ends lost 4 bases and 2 bases respectively, with 9 bases between them. CDR3 length: 13 residues. Germline CDR1 is MNHNS and CDR2 is SASEGT. The CDR3 DNA reads TGTGCCAGCAGTGTTCAGGGCCCCTACGAGCAGTACTTC. It specifies CASSVQGPYEQYF.

This clone has a single count. The V call is TRBV6-5, the J call TRBJ2-7, with TRBD2 as a possible D gene (5 bases). Trimming shortened V by 6 bases and J by 4 bases, and 13 bases separated the two germline ends. The CDR3 is 13 amino acids. Looked up from germline, CDR1 is MNHEY and CDR2 is SVGAGI. CDR3 in amino acids: CASRGVGRYEQYF. In DNA form, the CDR3 reads TGTGCCAGCAGGGGAGTCGGTAGATACGAGCAGTACTTC.

This clone was seen more than once but under ten times. The chain employs TRBV6-4 and TRBJ2-1, with TRBD2 identical over 9 bases. Germline CDR1 reads MRHNA; CDR2 reads SNTAGT. V was clipped by 3 bases and J by 0 bases; unmatched bases: 0. CDR3 length equals 15 residues. CDR3 DNA: TGTGCCAGCAGTGAAGCGGGAGGCTCCTACAATGAGCAGTTCTTC. This translates into CASSEAGGSYNEQFF.

V gene TRBV5-1 combines with J gene TRBJ1-2; 7 bases agree with TRBD1. The length of the CDR3 is 14 residues. CDR1 SGHRS and CDR2 YFSETQ come from the germline V gene. Trimming removed 3 bases from V and 5 bases from J; junction bases left unmatched: 7. CDR3 amino acids: CASSSDGTVYGYTF. CDR3 bases: TGCGCCAGCAGCTCAGACGGGACAGTATATGGCTACACCTTC.

This sequence joins TRBV9 and TRBJ2-7; 7 nucleotides align to TRBD1. Germline V gives CDR1 SGDLS, CDR2 YYNGEE. The CDR3 contains 13 residues. Trimming at V came to 3 bases and at J to 4 bases, leaving 4 bases not matched to a gene. The CDR3 DNA reads TGTGCCAGCAGCGAGACAGGGAGATACGAGCAGTACTTC. Protein: CASSETGRYEQYF.

The chain is built from TRBV11-2 and TRBJ2-1, with D possibly TRBD1 on 5 matching bases. The V and J ends lost 8 bases and 0 bases respectively, with 14 bases between them. The CDR3 totals 15 residues. CDR1 is SGHAT and CDR2 is FQNNGV in the germline V gene. This chain's CDR3 is CASQTELSSYNEQFF. CDR3 sequence (DNA): TGTGCCAGCCAGACAGAGCTGAGCTCCTACAATGAGCAGTTCTTC. The complete variable domain, with remaining parts taken from reference TRBV11-2 and TRBJ2-1, reads EAGVAQSPRYKIIEKRQSVAFWCNPISGHATLYWYQQILGQGPKLLIQFQNNGVVDDSQLPKDRFSAERLKGVDSTLKIQPAKLEDSAVYLCASQTELSSYNEQFFGPGTRLTVL.

For this clone: The junction and the germline gene differ at one end; a read error may be behind it. The rearrangement links TRBV7-7 to TRBJ2-5; possibly TRBD2 for D (6 bases). The germline gives CDR1 SSHAT, CDR2 FNYEAQ (reference sequence). The CDR3 extends over 14 amino acids. The CDR3 reads CASSSERGKETQYF. The CDR3 DNA is TGTGCTAGCAGCTCAGAACGGGGGAAAGAGACCCAGTACTTC. Full variable domain (outside the CDR3, taken from reference TRBV7-7 and TRBJ2-5): GAGVSQSPRYKVTKRGQDVTLRCDPISSHATLYWYQQALGQGPEFLTYFNYEAQPDKSGLPSDRFSAERPEGSISTLTIQRTEQRDSAMYRCASSSERGKETQYFGPGTRLLVL.

The chain links TRBV10-2 to TRBJ2-1; D gene unclear. The CDR3 totals 12 residues. The V end lost 4 bases, the J end lost 10 bases, and 11 bases lay between the germline ends. The germline CDR1 and CDR2 sequences are WSHSY and SAAADI. The CDR3: CASSGAAREQFF. The DNA for the CDR3 is TGCGCCAGCAGTGGGGCAGCCCGGGAGCAGTTCTTC.

The V call is TRBV27, the J call TRBJ2-3, with a possible D match to TRBD2 (6 bases). Germline V gene data show CDR1 as MNHEY and CDR2 as SMNVEV (reference sequence). The CDR3 runs 18 residues. V was shortened by 2 bases and J by 5 bases, with 23 bases between the two germline ends. CDR3 region: CASSLKGTNRRVGDTQYF. As DNA, the CDR3 is TGTGCCAGCAGTTTAAAGGGGACCAATAGGAGGGTTGGAGATACGCAGTATTTT.

This sequence joins TRBV10-2 and TRBJ2-3; 8 nucleotides align to TRBD1. Germline V gene sequence: CDR1 WSHSY, CDR2 SAAADI. The length of the CDR3 is 13 residues. The V and J ends lost 8 bases and 2 bases, in that order; junction bases with no gene match: 3. The CDR3 bases are TGCGCCAGCTGGGACAGGAACACAGATACGCAGTATTTT. Its protein product is CASWDRNTDTQYF.

The chain combines TRBV7-2 with TRBJ1-5; perhaps TRBD1 as D (5 bases). This CDR3 has 15 amino acids. V was clipped by 3 bases and J by 5 bases, with 14 bases between them. The V gene's germline CDR1 is SGHTA and CDR2 FQGNSA. The CDR3 DNA reads TGTGCCAGCAGCTTCAGTCGGGACGGTGATCAGCCCCAGCATTTT. Encoded protein: CASSFSRDGDQPQHF.

V usage is TRBV20-1 and J usage is TRBJ2-1; D remains ambiguous. The CDR3 is 11 residues long. Trimming took off 4 bases at V and 11 bases at J, with 12 bases between the two ends. Germline V gene sequence: CDR1 DFQATT, CDR2 SNEGSKA (reference sequence). As DNA, the CDR3 is TGCAGTGCTAATGTAGTCGGAAAGCAGTTCTTC. It encodes CSANVVGKQFF.

The chain employs TRBV7-2 and TRBJ2-3; the match to TRBD2 covers 7 bases. With 5 bases clipped from V and 1 base from J, the junction kept 6 bases outside the gene matches. The CDR3 has 15 residues. Per the germline V gene, CDR1 is SGHTA and CDR2 is FQGNSA. The CDR3 loop is CASSLRGFGTDTQYF. CDR3 sequence (DNA): TGTGCCAGCAGCCTGCGGGGGTTTGGCACAGATACGCAGTATTTT.

V is TRBV19 and J is TRBJ1-1; tentative D call: TRBD1 (6 bases). The CDR3 is made up of 15 amino acids. V lost 10 bases and J lost 4, with 22 bases in between. CDR1 LNHDA and CDR2 SQIVND come from the germline V gene (reference sequence). CDR3 coding DNA: TGTGCCACCGCAACGGGGGCGGGCCGAGGCACTGAAGCTTTCTTT. Protein: CATATGAGRGTEAFF.

The genes are TRBV9 and TRBJ2-3; D is possibly TRBD2 (6 bases). The germline V and J ends were trimmed by 0 bases and 7 bases, with 21 bases remaining between them. The germline V gene has CDR1 SGDLS and CDR2 YYNGEE. This CDR3 is 17 amino acids long. CDR3 sequence: CASSVDPQDGTLYTQYF. The CDR3 nucleotides are TGTGCCAGCAGCGTAGATCCTCAGGACGGGACTCTATATACGCAGTATTTT.

This chain links TRBV4-2 with TRBJ2-2; 8 bases map to TRBD2. J lost 5 bases, V lost 3 bases, and 8 bases had no gene match. The CDR3 has 16 residues. CDR1 and CDR2 from the germline V gene are LGHNA and YNFKEQ. CDR3 amino acids: CASSQVLAEGTGELFF. The CDR3 DNA follows: TGTGCCAGCAGCCAGGTACTAGCGGAGGGGACCGGGGAGCTGTTTTTT.

The genes are TRBV30 and TRBJ1-4; no firm D call. This CDR3 spans 19 amino acids. V was cut by 4 bases and J by 10 bases, with 34 bases left in between. CDR1 GTSNPN and CDR2 SVGIG come from the germline V gene (reference sequence). The CDR3 loop reads CAWIIAFYDPTDAAGKLFF. CDR3 nucleotide sequence: TGTGCCTGGATAATTGCTTTTTACGACCCGACCGATGCCGCTGGAAAACTGTTTTTT.

The chain recombines TRBV7-9 with TRBJ2-1; D perhaps matches TRBD2 (6 bases). Per germline, CDR1 SEHNR and CDR2 FQNEAQ (reference sequence). The V gene lost 6 bases and the J gene lost 6 bases, with 18 bases spanning the gap. The CDR3 consists of 15 residues. CDR3 DNA: TGTGCCAGCAGTCCCAGGGCGCTAGCGAGCAATGAGCAGTTCTTC. Amino acids: CASSPRALASNEQFF. The whole variable domain, filled in from reference TRBV7-9 and TRBJ2-1, reads DTGVSQNPRHKITKRGQNVTFRCDPISEHNRLYWYRQTLGQGPEFLTYFQNEAQLEKSRLLSDRFSAERPKGSFSTLEIQRTEQGDSAMYLCASSPRALASNEQFFGPGTRLTVL.

This clone has more than one count but fewer than ten. This rearrangement joins TRBV11-3 to TRBJ2-2, with a possible D match to TRBD1 (6 bases). The CDR3 sequence is 17 residues long. Germline lookup yields CDR1 SGHNT and CDR2 YENEEA. Trimming pared 4 bases from V and 0 bases from J, leaving 15 bases between. CDR3 protein: CASSSDRFGANTGELFF. The DNA for the CDR3 is TGTGCCAGCAGCTCTGACAGGTTCGGCGCGAACACCGGGGAGCTGTTTTTT.

V and J are TRBV2 and TRBJ2-3; TRBD1 matches 9 bases. The CDR3 extends over 15 amino acids. The V and J ends lost 7 bases and 3 bases, in that order; junction bases with no gene match: 8. Germline assignment: CDR1 SNHLY and CDR2 FYNNEI. CDR3 region: CASTYRGLPTDTQYF. In DNA, the CDR3 is TGTGCCAGCACCTACAGGGGGCTCCCGACAGATACGCAGTATTTT.

The V and J genes are TRBV27 and TRBJ2-1, with 10 positions matching TRBD2. Per the germline V gene, CDR1 is MNHEY and CDR2 is SMNVEV (reference sequence). The CDR3 has 19 amino acids. With 2 bases clipped from V and 0 bases from J, the junction kept 10 bases outside the gene matches. The CDR3 nucleotides are TGTGCCAGCAGTTTAACCGCCCCTAGCGGGAGAAGCTCCTACAATGAGCAGTTCTTC. Translated, it gives CASSLTAPSGRSSYNEQFF.

The chain has TRBV28 and TRBJ1-1; D may be TRBD1 (6 bases). Trimming took off 6 bases at V and 0 bases at J, with 14 bases between the two ends. Germline-derived CDR1 and CDR2 are MDHEN and SYDVKM. The CDR3 has 15 amino acids. The CDR3 region has the DNA TGTGCCAGCAGCAAGCCGGGACAACTGAACACTGAAGCTTTCTTT. This translates into CASSKPGQLNTEAFF.

The V and J genes are TRBV7-2 and TRBJ2-6; no clear D gene. CDR3 size: 14 residues. V lost 7 bases and J 0 bases, leaving 7 bases between the germline ends. The germline CDR1 and CDR2 sequences are SGHTA and FQGNSA. The CDR3 sequence is CASTLISGANVLTF. The DNA for the CDR3 is TGTGCCAGCACCCTTATCTCTGGGGCCAACGTCCTGACTTTC.

As to this clone: It differs at one base from a far larger clone, so likely a read error. This specimen includes other DNA sequences encoding the same CDR3. The J gene is TRBJ2-7, the V gene TRBV20-1; D unresolved. This CDR3 has 10 amino acids. The germline V gene has CDR1 DFQATT and CDR2 SNEGSKA (reference sequence). V lost 3 bases and J 5 bases, leaving 5 bases between the germline ends. CDR3 DNA sequence: TGCAGTGCTAGTGATCACGAGCAGTACTTC. This translates into CSASDHEQYF.

The genes are TRBV10-3 and TRBJ2-5; 8 bases are shared with TRBD2. The ends lost 5 bases at V and 4 bases at J; junction bases unmatched: 6. The V gene's germline CDR1 is ENHRY and CDR2 SYGVKD. This CDR3 spans 14 amino acids. In nucleotides, the CDR3 is TGTGCCATCAGTACTAGCGGAGGGGGAGAGACCCAGTACTTC. Translating gives CAISTSGGGETQYF.

The chain has TRBV18 and TRBJ2-3; tentatively, D is TRBD1 or TRBD2 (5 bases each). The CDR3 runs to 16 residues. Germline-derived CDR1 and CDR2 are KGHSH and LQKENI. V was clipped by 0 bases and J by 1 base, with 11 bases between them. The CDR3: CASSPPRDGGTDTQYF. In DNA form, the CDR3 reads TGTGCCAGCTCACCACCCAGGGACGGCGGCACAGATACGCAGTATTTT.

V is TRBV6-6 and J is TRBJ2-2; D unclear. V lost 6 bases, J lost 1 base, and 6 bases lay in between. The CDR3 runs 13 residues. Germline V gene lookup returns CDR1 MNHNY and CDR2 SVGAGI (reference sequence). This CDR3 reads CASRPKNTGELFF. CDR3 nucleotides: TGTGCCAGCAGGCCAAAGAACACCGGGGAGCTGTTTTTT.

This chain connects TRBV2 to TRBJ2-7; no reliable D call. From germline, CDR1 is SNHLY and CDR2 FYNNEI. There are 13 residues in the CDR3. With 4 bases removed from V and 6 bases from J, the gap between germline ends came to 13 bases. CDR3 bases: TGTGCCAGCAGTGGAGAATTAGCCGGCGAGCAGTACTTC. It is translated as CASSGELAGEQYF.